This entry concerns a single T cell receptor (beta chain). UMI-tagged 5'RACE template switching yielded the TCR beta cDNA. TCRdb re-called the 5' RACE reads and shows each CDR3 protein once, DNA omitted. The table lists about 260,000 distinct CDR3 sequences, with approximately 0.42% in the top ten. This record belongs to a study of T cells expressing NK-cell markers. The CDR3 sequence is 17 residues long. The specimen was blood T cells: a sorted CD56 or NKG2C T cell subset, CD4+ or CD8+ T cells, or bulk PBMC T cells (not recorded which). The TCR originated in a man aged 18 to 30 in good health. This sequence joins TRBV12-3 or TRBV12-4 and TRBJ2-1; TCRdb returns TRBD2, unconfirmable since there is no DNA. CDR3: CASTLQVGTSTGNEQFF.